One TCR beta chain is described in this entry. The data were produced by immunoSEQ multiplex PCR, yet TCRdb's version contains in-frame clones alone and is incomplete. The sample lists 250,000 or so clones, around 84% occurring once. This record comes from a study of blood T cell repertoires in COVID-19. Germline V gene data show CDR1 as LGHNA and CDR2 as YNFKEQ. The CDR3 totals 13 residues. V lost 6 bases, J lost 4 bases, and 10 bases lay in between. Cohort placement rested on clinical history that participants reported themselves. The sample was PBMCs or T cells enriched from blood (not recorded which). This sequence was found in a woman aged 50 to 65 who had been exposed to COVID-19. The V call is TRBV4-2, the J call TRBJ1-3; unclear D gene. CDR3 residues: CASRASGGNTIYF. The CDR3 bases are TGTGCCAGCAGAGCGTCCGGGGGAAACACCATATATTTT.